The sequence of this T cell receptor beta chain was determined in a study of beta chain features in type 1 diabetes. Whole-study results and caveats: In all four CD4+ subsets, TCRB CDR3 length was significantly, moderately reduced in type 1 diabetes.

Every participating donor gave one draw, a heparinised blood sample averaging about 100 mL. CD45RO/CCR7/CD25/CD127/CD95/CD27 staining was used to isolate CD4+ naive, central memory, regulatory and stem cell-like memory cells by sorting. The CDR3 totals 13 residues. Germline CDR1 reads SQVTM; CDR2 reads ANQGSEA. J lost 4 bases, V lost 7 bases, and 8 bases had no gene match. This clone was seen more than once but under ten times. The target antigen is unknown. As every portion of the isolated RNA was reverse transcribed, the sequencing read expressed TCRB transcripts. Assay used: immunoSEQ multiplex PCR; TCRdb lists only in-frame clones, some missing. The table includes 300,000 to 400,000 clones, approximately 9.9% detected once.

The sample consisted of central memory CD4+ T cells from blood. The chain is built from TRBV29-1 and TRBJ1-1; 8 bases are a match to TRBD1. The clonotype originates from a man aged 25-40 years with type 1 diabetes. This chain's CDR3 is CSAVQGVGTEAFF. The CDR3 DNA is TGCAGCGCCGTACAGGGGGTGGGCACTGAAGCTTTCTTT.